This entry concerns a single TCR beta chain. Germline CDR1 reads SGHVS; CDR2 reads FQNEAQ. V dropped 5 bases and J dropped 11 bases, with 24 bases sitting between them. The CDR3 runs to 15 residues. This entry comes from a study of control samples from healthy donors and cancer patients. Only in-frame clones appear in the TCRdb table, and some are missing; sequencing was by immunoSEQ multiplex PCR. The sample has 150,000 or so clones, 80% to 90% seen once. The chain carries TRBV7-8 and TRBJ1-1, with D uncertain. Source material: blood. The source is a man younger than 45 in good health. In nucleotides, the CDR3 is TGTGCCAGCAGCCCCAACCGGGAGCCTTCTTTTTGGGCTTTCTTT. This codes for CASSPNREPSFWAFF.